This T cell receptor (beta chain) was recorded in a study of TIL therapy for anti-PD-1-resistant metastatic lung cancer (dated by TCRdb to the early 2020s). Some background on the complete study: Enrolled patients had a median age of around 51 years (range 38-75) and a median tumor PD-L1 proportion score of around 6%. A median non-synonymous tumor mutation burden of roughly 1.4 mutations per megabase was determined across the cohort by whole-exome sequencing. The cohort was predominantly lung adenocarcinoma, with a few EGFR-mutant and two ALK-rearranged tumors, and half of patients were current or former smokers. T cell receptor beta sequencing of tumor and peripheral blood was used to follow clonotypes across the tumor, the expanded TIL product and serial blood samples.

Overall results and qualifications from the work: High clonal turnover was observed in TIL culture, with many enriched product clones not detected in the baseline tumor, which suggested clonal contraction rather than faithful expansion. The study protocol defined all tumor marker inferences as exploratory. The cohort was highly selected, including more treatment-naive, never-smoker and oncogene-addicted patients than is typical, which limits generalizability. Compared with baseline intratumoral T cells, expanded TIL cultures were more clonal and less diverse (median clonality approximately 6% vs 31%, p < 0.0001).

TCR beta CDR3 regions were amplified from genomic DNA with the immunoSEQ v3 hsTCRB kit using bias-controlled multiplex PCR. An Illumina NextSeq 500 was used to sequence the TCR libraries, reaching approximately 2.1 million read pairs at survey level or roughly 5-6.5 million at deep level. The study's own analysis went as follows. The immunoSEQ Analyzer software assigned V, D and J genes, filtered out non-productive sequences, and reported clonality. Repertoires were compared using productive Simpson clonality and Morisita overlap index of productive TRB rearrangements between infused TIL and blood. This is the immuneACCESS table as TCRdb keeps it, with only in-frame sequences that have V and J called. A part of the clones is gone; compared with another copy, unresolved V genes explain less than half, and the rest is unexplained. The V and J calls and clone size were taken over from that table, and D and trimming were inferred from the DNA. For this sample there are about 100,000 clones; just over 65% appear just once. About 10% of the sample is held by the ten biggest clonotypes.

Notes on this clone: The specificity of this receptor is unknown. No much larger clone exists at a distance of one base, and base qualities are not known.

Per the publication, the time point label means: pre-treatment sample, taken before nivolumab and TIL therapy. Excised metastases, mostly pleural nodules or supraclavicular lymph nodes, were used as baseline tumor samples and were taken from the same resection from which TIL were grown. Tumors were harvested prior to any PD-1/PD-L1 blockade, after which nivolumab was administered to patients, and lymphodepletion, expanded TIL infusion and IL-2 were given to patients who progressed. Adults with stage 4 NSCLC were enrolled from late 2017 to January 2020 in a dual-center phase I trial. Samples were obtained from a single-arm, open-label phase I trial in which tumor-infiltrating lymphocyte therapy with nivolumab was evaluated in advanced non-small cell lung cancer. Portions of each resected tumor were snap-frozen in liquid nitrogen and were stored at -80 degrees C. Tumor regions of interest were chosen on H&E sections by laser-capture macrodissection, pulverized into around 15 mg aliquots, and extracted with Qiagen Allprep kits.

The receptor comes from a person aged 25 to 85 with non-small cell lung cancer. The sample was tumor tissue, taken at baseline.

The DNA sequence is as follows: TGTGCCAGCAGCCGAACACAAGGCCCACGGATCTACGAGCAGTACTTC. Translated, it gives CASSRTQGPRIYEQYF. The chain was built from TRBV28 and TRBJ2-7; the D gene cannot be named for sure. The germline V gene yields MDHEN for CDR1 and SYDVKM for CDR2. V loses 6 bases, J loses 3 bases, and the germline ends lie 21 bases apart. Reading from cysteine to phenylalanine, the CDR3 counts 16 amino acids. Only the CDR3 region is kept as DNA, spanning 48 bases read in frame from base 1. Here the CDR3 is joined to the reference TRBV28 and TRBJ2-7 genes, and the full variable domain is: DVKVTQSSRYLVKRTGEKVFLECVQDMDHENMFWYRQDPGLGLRLIYFSYDVKMKEKGDIPEGYSVSREKKERFSLILESASTNQTSMYLCASSRTQGPRIYEQYFGPGTRLTVT.